Detailed here is one TCR beta chain. Its cognate antigen has yet to be identified. There are no base qualities to consult, and no much larger clone falls within one base. This sample was included in a study of blood T cells in healthy people across ages (dated by TCRdb to 2014 to 2015). Regarding the research as a whole: In model experiments, roughly one uniquely barcoded TCR beta cDNA molecule per two T cells was captured by template switching. Using deep sequencing normalized with unique cDNA molecular identifiers, the study measured how TCR beta repertoire diversity changes with age. Four age groups were formed from the donors: young (average approximately 15 years), middle-aged (approximately 42), aged (roughly 56) and long-lived (less than 85). Using the same blood draw, the study looked at two additional independent replicas of 1 million unique cDNA reads for two donors, one aged 18 to 30 and the other aged 80 or older. Results the study describes overall, beyond this receptor: Because profiling used bulk unsorted PBMCs, naive and antigen-experienced compartments could not be compared conclusively. Because the CMV infection status of the donors was unknown, age-related changes in expanded clonotypes may potentially have been confounded. The percentage of naive T cells measured by flow cytometry correlated strongly with observed TCR beta diversity. Estimates of total diversity based on one million sequenced T cells were considered lower bounds and underestimates. The long-lived group showed more naive CD4+ T cells, fewer expanded clones and increased TCR diversity than the aged group, suggesting age selection. Observed TCR beta diversity per million T cells fell roughly linearly with age, and a significant reduction was already apparent by age roughly 41.

V is cut by 4 bases and J by 5 bases, and the space between the germline ends is 20 bases. Measured from the cysteine to the phenylalanine, the CDR3 is 16 residues long. The sequence is cut down to CDR3 DNA, 48 bases in frame from base 1. Reading the germline V gene (reference sequence) gives CDR1 SEHNR and CDR2 FQNEAQ. The donors were under 40 Caucasian individuals from Russia, aged roughly 6 to 100 years, who were systemically healthy. Each donor gave 9.5 to 10 milliliters of peripheral blood, drawn into EDTA-treated Vacutainer tubes. PBMCs were isolated by Ficoll-Paque density-gradient centrifugation, with at least 7 million obtained per sample. Trizol reagent was used to extract total RNA from PBMCs, with at least 5.5 micrograms per sample. The percentages of naive CD45RAhigh/CD27high T cells were determined by flow cytometry on a PBMC aliquot from every donor. The library relied on 5' RACE. The listed sequencing device is Illumina HiSeq 2500. A second PCR of roughly 7 to 11 cycles was performed with a sample-barcoded 5' primer and a J-beta primer mix. Each TCR beta cDNA molecule received a unique molecular identifier from a template-switch 5' adaptor carrying 12 random nucleotides. Each sample yielded at least 2.5 million CDR3-containing paired-end reads. First-strand cDNA synthesis was performed from all RNA using the Mint cDNA synthesis kit, with priming by a TRBC-specific oligonucleotide. Following uracil-DNA glycosylase treatment, all cDNA underwent a first 18-cycle PCR with the universal primers M1SS and BC2_uni_R. Per the source publication's procedure: For normalization, 1 million high-quality reads, each with a distinct molecular identifier, were randomly selected from each sample. Reads sharing molecular identifiers were discarded rather than binned into consensus sequences. MiTCR, with a Q25 quality threshold and the strictest error-elimination algorithm, was used for CDR3 identification, clonotype clustering and error correction. A nonparametric unseen species model with Euler transformation was used to estimate lower-bound total TCR beta diversity. The public reads were run again by TCRdb, first through fastp at Q25 and then through MiXCR, and only productive beta chains were kept. Duplicate CDR3 protein sequences are folded into a single record with the most common DNA and genes. V and J calls and clone size were set by TCRdb, not the authors. This sample has 800,000 to 950,000 distinct CDR3 sequences in its table, and approximately 32% of those were observed once. The top ten clonotypes cover roughly 10% of the sample.

The same data also contributed to another study, on T cells of mothers and their children. Reported in the second study: The donors were nine systemically healthy Caucasian individuals, made up of three mothers and their six children. cDNA synthesis consumed the entire amount of extracted RNA, loaded at around 1.5 ug RNA in each 15 ul reaction. In the second PCR, sample barcodes and 2-4 random nucleotides were introduced via the M1S primer. Each mother yielded over 8.5 million TCR beta CDR3 reads and each child about 3 million reads. TCR recombination output is similarly shaped by thymic selection in related and unrelated pairs, with a minor effect exerted by inherited differences. Normalized repertoire overlap was always slightly but never significantly higher in related than unrelated mother-child pairs. No persistent microchimeric T cell clones were found, with a detection sensitivity of approximately 94 clones per million clonotypes. Deep NGS was used in the study to compare the TCR beta repertoires of mothers and children and to look for features that separate related mother-child pairs from unrelated individuals. On average, the children were about 10 +/- 4 years old, while the mothers were roughly 40 +/- 4 years old. After adapter ligation with NEBNext reagents, the libraries were sequenced on Illumina HiSeq 2000 with 100+100 nt paired-end reads. To prevent cross-contamination, the mother and child libraries were prepared one month apart and sequenced in separate runs. For each donor, somewhere between roughly 450,000 and 2,000,000 distinct TCR beta clonotypes were identified. Naive TCR beta clonotypes were estimated from low-frequency clonotypes matched to each donor's FACS-determined naive share, without sorting.

The sequence came from a woman between 40 and 55 years old in good health. Sequenced input: blood. The V and J segments used are TRBV7-9 and TRBJ2-5; the D gene lacks a confident call. The CDR3 region: CASSSTGHFQRETQYF. The nucleotides are TGTGCCAGCAGCTCAACTGGGCATTTTCAAAGGGAGACCCAGTACTTC.